In this sample, the clone carrying this T cell receptor beta chain turned up once. Its antigen is still unknown. The sample comes from a study of post-analysis software for immune sequencing data. Study-wide context: The cohort encompassed relapsing-remitting, secondary progressive and progressive-relapsing multiple sclerosis disease courses.

The CDR3 totals 16 residues. With 1 base removed from V and 0 bases from J, the gap between germline ends came to 14 bases. The germline V gene has CDR1 DFQATT and CDR2 SNEGSKA (reference sequence). TCR beta libraries were prepared from cDNA with unique molecular identifiers. Out of about 1 to 11 million T cells, about 520,000 cDNA molecules were generated. TCRdb redid the calling of the PCR reads with MiXCR, one entry per CDR3 protein. This repertoire shows hundreds of thousands of distinct CDR3 sequences, approximately 53% found once; its top ten account for under 6%. Study-wide results and caveats: Controls had lower frequencies than patients of about 5 TRBV segments, which included TRBV5-6, TRBV5-1 and TRBV20-1. Significantly lower normalized Chao1 diversity was found in patients with multiple sclerosis relative to controls. Clustering by F measure revealed strong co-clustering among samples prepared together in one batch.

This clonotype was sampled from a girl aged 5 to 17 with multiple sclerosis. The V gene is TRBV20-1, the J gene TRBJ2-3; perhaps TRBD2 as D (6 bases). Sequencing used blood. CDR3 bases: TGCAGTGCTAGAGGAGTAGCGGATACGAGCACAGATACGCAGTATTTT. This sequence encodes CSARGVADTSTDTQYF.